One and the same sample provided the 27 T cell receptor beta chains below, sequenced in a study of cytomegalovirus exposure and HLA in healthy donors. Method: immunoSEQ multiplex PCR; TCRdb's copy keeps in-frame clones and lacks some. The table has tens of thousands of clones, 90% to 95% seen once. The sequenced sample consisted of PBMCs. The receptors here all came from a man aged 18 to 35 in good health and CMV-seropositive.

CDR3 in amino acids: CASSLRQPLDGTPSLFYGYTF. In nucleotides, the CDR3 is TGTGCCAGCAGTCTACGACAGCCCCTTGATGGTACCCCTTCCCTTTTTTATGGCTACACCTTC. This chain connects TRBV27 to TRBJ1-2; D may be TRBD1 (5 bases). The CDR3 is 21 residues long. V shed 5 bases and J shed 5 bases, with 36 bases lying between them. Germline loops: CDR1 MNHEY, CDR2 SMNVEV (reference sequence).

The J gene is TRBJ2-1, the V gene TRBV6-1, with TRBD2 identical over 10 bases. Trimming cost V 2 bases and J 8 bases; bases outside gene matches: 6. Germline values: CDR1 MNHNS, CDR2 SASEGT. The CDR3 totals 15 residues. This CDR3 is CASSESSGGADEQFF. For the CDR3, the DNA is TGTGCCAGCAGTGAATCGAGCGGGGGGGCCGATGAGCAGTTCTTC.

CDR3 region: CASKEVQETQYF. CDR3 DNA: TGTGCCAGCAAAGAGGTTCAAGAGACCCAGTACTTC. The chain links TRBV2 to TRBJ2-5, with D unresolved. This CDR3 is 12 amino acids long. V was shortened by 7 bases and J by 2 bases, with 8 bases between the two germline ends. Per germline, CDR1 SNHLY and CDR2 FYNNEI.

This clone was recorded only once. This chain connects TRBV6-6 to TRBJ2-1; 10 bases map to TRBD2. The V gene end was trimmed by 6 bases and the J gene end by 9 bases; junction bases not matched to a gene: 8. The CDR3 is made up of 14 amino acids. Germline lookup yields CDR1 MNHNY and CDR2 SVGAGI (reference sequence). CDR3 sequence reads: CASRLAGETAEQFF. CDR3 coding DNA: TGTGCCAGCAGGCTAGCGGGAGAGACGGCTGAGCAGTTCTTC.

The V gene is TRBV25-1, the J gene TRBJ2-1; no definite D call. Trimming took off 3 bases at V and 3 bases at J, with 15 bases between the two ends. This CDR3 is 16 amino acids long. Germline CDR1 MGHDK, CDR2 SYGVNS. CDR3 DNA: TGTGCCAGCAGTGACGGCAGACATCTTTTCTACAATGAGCAGTTCTTC. Translation gives CASSDGRHLFYNEQFF. Looking up the rest from reference TRBV25-1 and TRBJ2-1 gives the full variable domain: EADIYQTPRYLVIGTGKKITLECSQTMGHDKMYWYQQDPGMELHLIHYSYGVNSTEKGDLSSESTVSRIRTEHFPLTLESARPSHTSQYLCASSDGRHLFYNEQFFGPGTRLTVL.

The chain combines TRBV28 with TRBJ2-3; possible D gene TRBD1, 6 bases. This CDR3 has 15 amino acids. Germline V CDR1 and CDR2: MDHEN, SYDVKM. The V end lost 2 bases, the J end lost 1 base, and 10 bases lay between the germline ends. CDR3 loop: CASSLQGRGTDTQYF. In DNA form, the CDR3 reads TGTGCCAGCAGTTTACAGGGGCGCGGCACAGATACGCAGTATTTT.

This rearrangement joins TRBV19 to TRBJ1-1; TRBD1 might be the D (6 bases). Looked up from germline, CDR1 is LNHDA and CDR2 is SQIVND (reference sequence). V lost 7 bases to trimming and J lost 0 bases, with 12 bases between them. There are 14 residues in the CDR3. The CDR3 here is CASTTGYMNTEAFF. The CDR3 DNA reads TGTGCCAGTACCACAGGGTACATGAACACTGAAGCTTTCTTT.

The chain recombines TRBV4-3 with TRBJ2-1; TRBD2 aligns across 10 bases. Germline V lookup: CDR1 LGHNA, CDR2 YSLEER. The J segment lost 16 bases and the V segment lost 0 bases, leaving 15 bases of the junction unmatched. The CDR3 spans 16 residues. The CDR3 nucleotides read TGCGCCAGCAGCCAAGAAACCGGGACTAGCGCCTCTTTGTCCTTCTTC. As protein: CASSQETGTSASLSFF.

This clone was found once. The chain carries TRBV7-3 and TRBJ1-2; the match to TRBD1 covers 9 bases. V dropped 3 bases and J dropped 7; count of bases not matched to a gene: 3. Germline V lookup: CDR1 SGHTA, CDR2 FQGTGA. This CDR3 is 13 amino acids long. CDR3 amino acids: CASSFTGGLGYTF. The CDR3 bases are TGTGCCAGCAGCTTTACAGGGGGCCTTGGCTACACCTTC. Variable domain in full (rest from reference TRBV7-3 and TRBJ1-2): GAGVSQTPSNKVTEKGKYVELRCDPISGHTALYWYRQSLGQGPEFLIYFQGTGAADDSGLPNDRFFAVRPEGSVSTLKIQRTERGDSAVYLCASSFTGGLGYTFGSGTRLTVV.

The chain is built from TRBV21-1 and TRBJ1-2; no DNA check was done on the table's D call, TRBD1. TRBV21-1 has pseudogene status. The CDR3 is 17 residues long. The CDR3 region is CATFRVTPHSRGYGYTF. The CDR3 coding sequence is TGTGCCACCTTCAGGGTTACGCCGCATTCGAGAGGATATGGCTACACCTTC.

V usage is TRBV7-9 and J usage is TRBJ2-1, with 13 bases aligning to TRBD2. The germline CDR1 and CDR2 sequences are SEHNR and FQNEAQ (reference sequence). This CDR3 is 18 amino acids long. V was pared by 1 base and J by 4 bases, with 7 bases of the junction left unmatched. CDR3 loop: CASSLGTSGSTLYNEQFF. DNA for the CDR3: TGTGCCAGCAGCTTAGGGACTAGCGGGAGCACTCTGTACAATGAGCAGTTCTTC.

V gene TRBV27 combines with J gene TRBJ1-2; 8 nucleotides align to TRBD1. The CDR3 extends over 14 amino acids. V dropped 4 bases and J dropped 6; count of bases not matched to a gene: 7. Germline-derived CDR1 and CDR2 are MNHEY and SMNVEV (reference sequence). CDR3 sequence (DNA): TGTGCCAGCAGTTCGACAGGGGACTTGAATGGCTACACCTTC. As protein: CASSSTGDLNGYTF.

In its sample, this clone was seen once. V usage is TRBV6-5 and J usage is TRBJ1-2; no firm D call. Germline V lookup: CDR1 MNHEY, CDR2 SVGAGI. The CDR3 is 13 amino acids. The germline V and J ends were trimmed by 0 bases and 3 bases, with 5 bases remaining between them. The CDR3 nucleotides are TGTGCCAGCAGTTACTCGTCGGACTATGGCTACACCTTC. Its translation is CASSYSSDYGYTF.

This clone was seen once. The chain recombines TRBV27 with TRBJ2-7; tentative D call: TRBD1 (5 bases). V lost 3 bases and J 6 bases, leaving 9 bases between the germline ends. CDR1 is MNHEY, CDR2 SMNVEV, per germline (reference sequence). The CDR3 has 12 amino acids. The CDR3, as DNA: TGTGCCAGCAGTTTTCCAGGGCGCGAGCAGTACTTC. It yields the protein CASSFPGREQYF.

Only one count was recorded for this clone. The V and J genes are TRBV28 and TRBJ2-2, with D possibly being TRBD2 (5 bases). The CDR3 sequence is 15 residues long. Germline V gene lookup returns CDR1 MDHEN and CDR2 SYDVKM. The V gene lost 8 bases and the J gene lost 2 bases, with 15 bases spanning the gap. The CDR3 DNA reads TGTGCCAGCGGGTCGTGGAGGTTTAACACCGGGGAGCTGTTTTTT. Its protein is CASGSWRFNTGELFF. Supplemented by reference TRBV28 and TRBJ2-2, the full variable domain reads DVKVTQSSRYLVKRTGEKVFLECVQDMDHENMFWYRQDPGLGLRLIYFSYDVKMKEKGDIPEGYSVSREKKERFSLILESASTNQTSMYLCASGSWRFNTGELFFGEGSRLTVL.

The rearrangement joins TRBV18 to TRBJ1-2, with 7 bases aligning to TRBD1. The germline gives CDR1 KGHSH, CDR2 LQKENI. With V trimmed by 5 bases and J by 8 bases, 8 bases remained unmatched. This CDR3 contains 13 residues. The CDR3 sequence: CASSSQGGRGYTF. Here the CDR3 DNA reads TGTGCCAGCTCATCTCAGGGGGGACGGGGCTACACCTTC.

The chain links TRBV5-1 to TRBJ2-2; no firm D call. The CDR3 totals 16 residues. Trimming removed 0 bases at V and 0 bases at J, with 9 bases between. Germline V lookup: CDR1 SGHRS, CDR2 YFSETQ. Here the CDR3 reads CASSLELPSNTGELFF. CDR3 coding DNA: TGCGCCAGCAGCTTGGAACTTCCCTCGAACACCGGGGAGCTGTTTTTT.

V and J are TRBV28 and TRBJ2-1; 9 positions match TRBD2. J lost 3 bases, V lost 3 bases, and 6 bases had no gene match. The CDR3 spans 16 residues. Germline V gives CDR1 MDHEN, CDR2 SYDVKM. The CDR3 is CASSFRLAGLYNEQFF. CDR3 coding DNA: TGTGCCAGCAGTTTTAGGCTAGCGGGACTCTACAATGAGCAGTTCTTC.

This sequence joins TRBV11-2 and TRBJ1-1; D remains unclear. The V and J ends lost 2 bases and 1 base respectively, with 5 bases between them. CDR1 is SGHAT, CDR2 FQNNGV, per germline. This CDR3 spans 13 amino acids. CDR3 in amino acids: CASSLYSNTEAFF. CDR3 nucleotide sequence: TGTGCCAGCAGCTTATACTCGAACACTGAAGCTTTCTTT.

CDR3 sequence: CASSRDRAQETQYF. CDR3 bases: TGTGCCAGCAGCCGGGACAGGGCTCAGGAGACCCAGTACTTC. V is TRBV5-6 and J is TRBJ2-5; the match to TRBD1 covers 9 bases. With 4 bases clipped from V and 5 bases from J, the junction kept 6 bases outside the gene matches. Germline V gene data show CDR1 as SGHDT and CDR2 as YYEEEE. This CDR3 has 14 residues.

V usage is TRBV27 and J usage is TRBJ1-4; TRBD1 aligns across 7 bases. The CDR3 contains 20 residues. V dropped 2 bases and J dropped 3; count of bases not matched to a gene: 18. CDR1 and CDR2 (germline): MNHEY, SMNVEV (reference sequence). The DNA of the CDR3 is TGTGCCAGCAGTTTAAGTCTCGGGTATAGGGGGCGAATAGCTAATGAAAAACTGTTTTTT. Protein product: CASSLSLGYRGRIANEKLFF. Full variable domain (missing parts from reference TRBV27 and TRBJ1-4): EAQVTQNPRYLITVTGKKLTVTCSQNMNHEYMSWYRQDPGLGLRQIYYSMNVEVTDKGDVPEGYKVSRKEKRNFPLILESPSPNQTSLYFCASSLSLGYRGRIANEKLFFGSGTQLSVL.

The rearrangement uses TRBV25-1 and TRBJ1-6; 8 nucleotides match TRBD1. Germline loops: CDR1 MGHDK, CDR2 SYGVNS. J gave up 13 bases and V 0 bases, and 5 bases lay outside the gene matches. The CDR3 consists of 14 residues. The CDR3, as DNA: TGTGCCAGCAGTGAATATCCGGACAGGGAGCCCCTCCACTTT. Amino acid sequence: CASSEYPDREPLHF.

A single count supports this clone. J is TRBJ1-1 and V is TRBV19, with 9 bases lining up with TRBD1. CDR1 and CDR2 from the germline V gene are LNHDA and SQIVND (reference sequence). V dropped 3 bases and J dropped 6; count of bases not matched to a gene: 2. The length of the CDR3 is 13 residues. The CDR3 spells CASSMGQGSEAFF. CDR3 in DNA: TGTGCCAGTAGTATGGGACAGGGCTCTGAAGCTTTCTTT.

The chain couples TRBV5-6 to TRBJ1-4; tentative D call: TRBD1 (5 bases). Germline V gene data show CDR1 as SGHDT and CDR2 as YYEEEE. The CDR3 has 17 residues. The germline V and J ends were trimmed by 1 base and 5 bases, with 18 bases remaining between them. In nucleotides, the CDR3 is TGTGCCAGCAGCTTGTATTCGTTGCCCCAGGGCAATGAAAAACTGTTTTTT. Its protein product is CASSLYSLPQGNEKLFF.

The V and J genes are TRBV6-1 and TRBJ2-1; possible D gene TRBD1, 6 bases. Germline V CDR1 and CDR2: MNHNS, SASEGT. V was trimmed by 3 bases and J by 3 bases, leaving 15 bases between them. CDR3 length: 16 amino acids. The CDR3: CASSDLFSDSYNEQFF. The DNA for the CDR3 is TGTGCCAGCAGTGATTTATTTTCGGACAGCTACAATGAGCAGTTCTTC.

The rearrangement links TRBV11-2 to TRBJ1-1, with D possibly matching TRBD1 (5 bases). Trimming cost V 5 bases and J 3 bases, with 19 bases left between them. The CDR3 is 16 residues long. CDR1 is SGHAT and CDR2 is FQNNGV in the germline V gene. The CDR3 DNA reads TGTGCCAGCAGCCCACTCCTGAGATCCAGGGACACTGAAGCTTTCTTT. It translates to CASSPLLRSRDTEAFF. The full variable domain, rest sourced from reference TRBV11-2 and TRBJ1-1, is EAGVAQSPRYKIIEKRQSVAFWCNPISGHATLYWYQQILGQGPKLLIQFQNNGVVDDSQLPKDRFSAERLKGVDSTLKIQPAKLEDSAVYLCASSPLLRSRDTEAFFGQGTRLTVV.

The chain combines TRBV28 with TRBJ1-5; D may be TRBD1 (6 bases). The length of the CDR3 is 14 residues. CDR1 MDHEN and CDR2 SYDVKM come from the germline V gene. Trimming took 5 bases from V and 6 from J, leaving 14 bases between them. CDR3 DNA: TGTGCCAGCAGTCTTACTCAGGGGACTCAGCCCCAGCATTTT. As protein: CASSLTQGTQPQHF.